This T cell receptor beta chain was observed in a study of T cell responses to AZD1222 COVID-19 vaccine. The wider study: Analysis merged second doses at about 4 or about 12 weeks.

The CDR3 sequence is 15 residues long. Germline lookup yields CDR1 SGHRS and CDR2 YFSETQ. Trimming removed 2 bases at V and 9 bases at J, with 18 bases between. This clone showed up just a few times. Its specificity is unknown. Whole-study findings and limits: In a largely white British group with more females than males, clonal diversity was possibly underestimated. Baseline testing showed seropositivity in only a handful of AZD1222 recipients.

Profiled with immunoSEQ multiplex PCR; TCRdb holds only in-frame clones, not every one. Altogether 100,000 to 120,000 clones are present, about 81% being singletons, with the ten largest covering roughly 4.5%. The input for sequencing was peripheral blood, taken on day 0 of AZD1222 vaccination. The rearrangement uses TRBV5-1 and TRBJ2-1, with TRBD2 as a possible D gene (6 bases). The sequence came from an adult in good health. The CDR3 nucleotides read TGCGCCAGCAGCTTATCTCCGACTAGTTTAGGTGAGCAGTTCTTC. Residues: CASSLSPTSLGEQFF.